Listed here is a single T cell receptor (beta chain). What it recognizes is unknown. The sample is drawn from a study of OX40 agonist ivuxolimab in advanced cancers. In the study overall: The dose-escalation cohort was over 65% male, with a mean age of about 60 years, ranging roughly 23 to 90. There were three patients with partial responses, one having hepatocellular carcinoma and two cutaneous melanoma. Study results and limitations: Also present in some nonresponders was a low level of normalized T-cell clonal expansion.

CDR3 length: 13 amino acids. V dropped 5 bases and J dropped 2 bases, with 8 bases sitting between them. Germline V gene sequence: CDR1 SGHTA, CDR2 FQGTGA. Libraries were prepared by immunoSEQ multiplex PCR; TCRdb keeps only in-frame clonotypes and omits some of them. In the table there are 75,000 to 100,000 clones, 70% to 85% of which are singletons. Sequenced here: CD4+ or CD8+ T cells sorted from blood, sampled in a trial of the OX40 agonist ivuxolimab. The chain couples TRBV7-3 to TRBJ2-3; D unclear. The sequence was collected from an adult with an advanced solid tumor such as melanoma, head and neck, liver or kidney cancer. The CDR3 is CASSQSNTDTQYF. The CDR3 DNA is TGTGCCAGCAGCCAGTCGAACACAGATACGCAGTATTTT.